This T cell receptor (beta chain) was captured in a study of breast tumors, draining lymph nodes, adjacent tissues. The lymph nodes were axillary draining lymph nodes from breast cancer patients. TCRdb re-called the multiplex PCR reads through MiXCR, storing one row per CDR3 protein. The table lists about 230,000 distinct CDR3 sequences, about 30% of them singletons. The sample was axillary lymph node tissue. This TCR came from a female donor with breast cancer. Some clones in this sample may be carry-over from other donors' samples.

Here the CDR3 reads CSIEDRDRRSGNTIYF. DNA for the CDR3: TGCAGTATTGAAGATCGGGACAGGCGCTCTGGAAACACCATATATTTT. J is TRBJ1-3 and V is TRBV29-1; 8 bases are a match to TRBD1. The V gene's germline CDR1 is SQVTM and CDR2 ANQGSEA. The CDR3 covers 16 residues.